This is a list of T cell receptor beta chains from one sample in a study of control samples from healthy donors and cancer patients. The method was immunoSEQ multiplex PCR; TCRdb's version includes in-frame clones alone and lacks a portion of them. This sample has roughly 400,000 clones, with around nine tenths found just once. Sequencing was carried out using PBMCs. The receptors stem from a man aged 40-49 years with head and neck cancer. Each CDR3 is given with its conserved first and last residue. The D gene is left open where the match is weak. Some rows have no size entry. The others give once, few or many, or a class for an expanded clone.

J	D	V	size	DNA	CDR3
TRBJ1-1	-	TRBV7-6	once	TGTGCCAGCAGCTTAAAAGGGGGGCAGATGAACACTGAAGCTTTCTTT	CASSLKGGQMNTEAFF
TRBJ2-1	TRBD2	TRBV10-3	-	TGTGCCATCAGAGACACGGGGGGACCCTCCTACAATGAGCAGTTCTTC	CAIRDTGGPSYNEQFF
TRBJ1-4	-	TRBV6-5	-	TGTGCCAGCAGGGACACCTACAATGAAAAACTGTTTTTT	CASRDTYNEKLFF
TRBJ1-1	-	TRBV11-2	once	TGTGCCAGCAGCCAAAAAGGGGAGGCGGGGTTGAACACTGAAGCTTTCTTT	CASSQKGEAGLNTEAFF
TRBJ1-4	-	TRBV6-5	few	TGTGCCAGCAGATCCTACGGGACTTTTAATGAAAAACTGTTTTTT	CASRSYGTFNEKLFF
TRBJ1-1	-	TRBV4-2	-	TGTGCCAGCAGCCAAGATCAGCGGTGGAGGGATACTGAAGCTTTCTTT	CASSQDQRWRDTEAFF
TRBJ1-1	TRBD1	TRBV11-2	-	TGTGCCAGCAGGCCTCCAGGGGGGGGGTCTAAAGGCACTGAAGCTTTCTTT	CASRPPGGGSKGTEAFF
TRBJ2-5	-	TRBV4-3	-	TGCGCCAGCAGCCAAGATTACGACAGAAGGGAGACCCAGTACTTC	CASSQDYDRRETQYF
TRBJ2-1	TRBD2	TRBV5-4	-	TGTGCCAGCAGCTTGGCGGGGGGACTAGCGGCCAATGAGCAGTTCTTC	CASSLAGGLAANEQFF
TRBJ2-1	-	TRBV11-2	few	TGTGCCAGCAGCCCTCAGAGGGGCTCCTACAATGAGCAGTTCTTC	CASSPQRGSYNEQFF
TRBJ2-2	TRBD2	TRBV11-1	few	TGTGCCAGCAGCACACGGAGCGGGGGGAACACCGGGGAGCTGTTTTTT	CASSTRSGGNTGELFF
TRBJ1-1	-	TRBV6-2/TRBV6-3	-	TGTGCCAGCAGTTCCCCACTCCCGGGGACAGAAGCTTTCTTT	CASSSPLPGTEAFF
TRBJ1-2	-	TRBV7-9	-	TGTGCCAGCAGCGGGTTGGTAGGGAACTATGGCTACACCTTC	CASSGLVGNYGYTF
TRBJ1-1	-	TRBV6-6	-	TGTGCCAGCAGTTACTCGTTGTATGCTTTCTTT	CASSYSLYAFF
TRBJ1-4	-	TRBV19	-	TGTGCCAGTAGTCCGGGACAACTAGAAAAACTGTTTTTT	CASSPGQLEKLFF
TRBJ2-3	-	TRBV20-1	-	TGCAGTGCTAGTATCGGGGTTTGGGGCACAGATACGCAGTATTTT	CSASIGVWGTDTQYF
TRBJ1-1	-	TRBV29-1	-	TGCAGCGCCCGAGTGTCTGGAGACCCGAACACTGAAGCTTTCTTT	CSARVSGDPNTEAFF
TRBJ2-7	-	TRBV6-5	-	TGTGCCAGCAGTAGCGCTGGGGCGCGAACCTACGAGCAGTACTTC	CASSSAGARTYEQYF
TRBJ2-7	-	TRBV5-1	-	TGCGCCAGCAGTTCGCTCGGGGAGATCGGCATCGAGCAGTACTTC	CASSSLGEIGIEQYF
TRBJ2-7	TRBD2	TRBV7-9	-	TGTGCCAGCAGTTATACTAGCGGGAGGGCCTACGAGCAGTACTTC	CASSYTSGRAYEQYF
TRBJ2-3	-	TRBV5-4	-	TGTGCCAGCAGCAGAAAGGACGATACGCAGTATTTT	CASSRKDDTQYF
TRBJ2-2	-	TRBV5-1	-	TGCGCCAGCAGCTTGGGGGACCGTCAACGGGTCACCGGGGAGCTGTTTTTT	CASSLGDRQRVTGELFF
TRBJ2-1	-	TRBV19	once	TGTGCCAGTAGTATTTTTCTGGGTCTAGCGAGGGACAGCTCCTACAATGAGCAGTTCTTC	CASSIFLGLARDSSYNEQFF
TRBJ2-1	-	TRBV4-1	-	TGCGCCAGCAGCCACCCCGGGGCGGGGACGGGCGATGAGCAGTTCTTC	CASSHPGAGTGDEQFF
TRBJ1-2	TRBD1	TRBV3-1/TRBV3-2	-	TGTGCCAGCAGCCGGGGACAGGAAGGCTCCTTC	CASSRGQEGSF
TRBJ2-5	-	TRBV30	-	TGTGCCCTTACCGGGGGAGAGACCCAGTACTTC	CALTGGETQYF
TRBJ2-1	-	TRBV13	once	TGTGCCAGCAGCTTCTCGGACACCCTTTCCTACAATGAGCAGTTCTTC	CASSFSDTLSYNEQFF
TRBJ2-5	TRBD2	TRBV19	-	TGTGCCAGTAGTATCGTAGCGGGGGGCCAAGGGGAGACCCAGTACTTC	CASSIVAGGQGETQYF
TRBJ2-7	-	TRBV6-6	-	TGTGCCAGCAGTTATTCCGGACAACACTACGAGCAGTACTTC	CASSYSGQHYEQYF
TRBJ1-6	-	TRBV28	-	TGTGCCAGCAGCCACCTTTACCAGAAAGAAAATTCACCCCTCCACTTT	CASSHLYQKENSPLHF
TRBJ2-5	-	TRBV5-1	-	TGCGCCAGCAGCTTGGTGCAGGAGATGGAGACCCAGTACTTC	CASSLVQEMETQYF